This T cell receptor (beta chain) is drawn from a study of tumor-infiltrating lymphocytes in glioblastoma multiforme. Study-level results: T cells were not sorted into functional subsets. Detected clone frequencies may not reflect cell counts, being RNA-based.

TCR beta libraries were built from RNA through three nested multiplex PCR rounds using modified ARM-PCR. A C-beta primer primed TCRB cDNA from approximately 0.5 ug RNA. MiXCR was run by TCRdb on the multiplex PCR reads, yielding one entry per CDR3 protein. The sample carries under 35,000 distinct CDR3 sequences, 61% recorded once. In the case of this clonotype: Its antigen remains unidentified. The junction shows a germline mismatch at one end, possibly a read error.

This CDR3 is 16 amino acids long. In germline, CDR1 is SGHDN, CDR2 FVKESK. This rearrangement joins TRBV14 to TRBJ2-3, with 8 bases fitting TRBD2. Sequenced: brain tumor tissue. This receptor was taken from a male donor with glioblastoma. CDR3 DNA sequence: TGTGCCAGCAGCCTCCGGACTAGCAAGGGTTCAGATACGCAGTACTTT. Translated: CASSLRTSKGSDTQYF.